Listed below are T cell receptor beta chains from one sample, sequenced in a study of shared clonotypes between healthy human individuals. Sequencing used immunoSEQ multiplex PCR; TCRdb keeps in-frame clones, though not all of them. The sample has about 1.1 million clones; about 72% are singletons. Sequenced material: memory CD4+ T cells from PBMCs. The receptors stem from a man aged 18 to 29 in good health. Some clones in this sample may be carry-over from other donors' samples. Each CDR3 is given with its conserved first and last residue. Each record gives: J gene, D gene, V gene, clone size, CDR3 DNA, CDR3 protein. A D gene is named only where the DNA matches it firmly. Expanded clones get a size class; other rows say once, few or many, or leave the size out.

J: TRBJ1-4
D: NA
V: TRBV2
size: NA
DNA: TGTGCCAGCGAGCTTTCGAGTAGTGAAAAACTGTTTTTT
CDR3: CASELSSSEKLFF

J: TRBJ2-1
D: TRBD2
V: TRBV5-1
size: NA
DNA: TGCGCCAGCGGCCCCAGCGGGAGTTCCTACAATGAGCAGTTCTTC
CDR3: CASGPSGSSYNEQFF

J: TRBJ2-3
D: NA
V: TRBV7-9
size: NA
DNA: TGTGCCAGCAGCCGGGGGAGCACAGATACGCAGTATTTT
CDR3: CASSRGSTDTQYF

J: TRBJ1-1
D: TRBD1
V: TRBV7-9
size: NA
DNA: TGTGCCAGCAGCTTCTTGGCGGGACAGGGGCTGGAAGCTTTCTTT
CDR3: CASSFLAGQGLEAFF

J: TRBJ2-3
D: TRBD2
V: TRBV4-2
size: NA
DNA: TGTGCCAGCAGAGGGACTAGCAACCGGTATGGGCAGTATTTT
CDR3: CASRGTSNRYGQYF

J: TRBJ2-5
D: NA
V: TRBV18
size: NA
DNA: TGTGCCAGCTCACCGCCTACCCGAGACTCCCAAGAGACCCAGTACTTC
CDR3: CASSPPTRDSQETQYF

J: TRBJ2-3
D: NA
V: TRBV5-1
size: NA
DNA: TGCGCCAGCAGCTTGACGGGGACAAGCACAGATACGCAGTATTTT
CDR3: CASSLTGTSTDTQYF

J: TRBJ2-5
D: NA
V: TRBV5-1
size: NA
DNA: TGCGCCAGCAGCTTCGGTGTGGGAGAGACCCAGTACTTC
CDR3: CASSFGVGETQYF

J: TRBJ1-2
D: NA
V: TRBV2
size: once
DNA: TGTGCCAGCAGTCCAAGCCCCACAGGGCACTATGGCTACACCTTC
CDR3: CASSPSPTGHYGYTF

J: TRBJ1-2
D: TRBD1
V: TRBV5-4
size: few
DNA: TGTGCCAGCAGCTTGGGACCCGGGACAGAGTATGGCTACACCTTC
CDR3: CASSLGPGTEYGYTF

J: TRBJ2-7
D: TRBD2
V: TRBV5-1
size: NA
DNA: TGCGCCAGCAGCTTGGGACTAGCGGGATTTTCCTACGAGCAGTACTTC
CDR3: CASSLGLAGFSYEQYF

J: TRBJ2-1
D: NA
V: TRBV4-1
size: NA
DNA: TGCGCCAGCAGCCAAGGGTGGTTATGGGCCCCGCAAAAGGAGCAGTTCTTC
CDR3: CASSQGWLWAPQKEQFF

J: TRBJ2-1
D: TRBD1
V: TRBV4-1
size: NA
DNA: TGCGCCAGCAGCCAAGACCCCCGACAGGGTAGAACGGGGAATGAGCAGTTCTTC
CDR3: CASSQDPRQGRTGNEQFF

J: TRBJ1-1
D: TRBD1
V: TRBV5-1
size: NA
DNA: TGCGCCAGCTATGGACAGGCGGGCGCATCCCCTGAAGCTTTCTTT
CDR3: CASYGQAGASPEAFF

J: TRBJ1-2
D: NA
V: TRBV5-4
size: NA
DNA: TGTGCCAGCAGCTTGGGGGAGGGGAATGGCTACACCTTC
CDR3: CASSLGEGNGYTF

J: TRBJ1-6
D: TRBD1
V: TRBV6-5
size: NA
DNA: TGTGCCAGCAGTGCGACAGGGGTATCACCCCTCCACTTT
CDR3: CASSATGVSPLHF

J: TRBJ1-4
D: NA
V: TRBV5-1
size: NA
DNA: TGCGCCAGCAGCCAAGGATCGGGGACCTTTAATGAAAAACTGTTTTTT
CDR3: CASSQGSGTFNEKLFF

J: TRBJ2-7
D: TRBD1
V: TRBV27
size: NA
DNA: TGTGCCAGCAGTACCTCCGGGACAGCATACTCCTACGAGCAGTACTTC
CDR3: CASSTSGTAYSYEQYF

J: TRBJ1-5
D: TRBD1
V: TRBV19
size: few
DNA: TGTGCCAGTAGGCATCCGGGACAGGGATTCAATCAGCCCCAGCATTTT
CDR3: CASRHPGQGFNQPQHF

J: TRBJ2-1
D: NA
V: TRBV4-3
size: NA
DNA: TGCGCCAGCAGCCAAGACTCGCTGCCTTACAATGAGCAGTTCTTC
CDR3: CASSQDSLPYNEQFF

J: TRBJ2-3
D: NA
V: TRBV29-1
size: NA
DNA: TGCAGCCTCTCGGGGTCAGATACGCAGTATTTT
CDR3: CSLSGSDTQYF

J: TRBJ1-4
D: TRBD1
V: TRBV2
size: once
DNA: TGTGCCAGCAGGACTGGGACAGGGGAGGAAAAACTGTTTTTT
CDR3: CASRTGTGEEKLFF

J: TRBJ1-2
D: TRBD1
V: TRBV10-3
size: NA
DNA: TGTGCCATCGGCCGGGACAGGGGACGAGGCTACACCTTC
CDR3: CAIGRDRGRGYTF

J: TRBJ1-1
D: NA
V: TRBV7-6
size: few
DNA: TGTGCCAGCAGCTTAGAAGGCTTGGGTACTGAAGCTTTCTTT
CDR3: CASSLEGLGTEAFF

J: TRBJ1-5
D: NA
V: TRBV5-4
size: many
DNA: TGTGCCAGCAGCTCCGTCGGGGAGCCCCAGCATTTT
CDR3: CASSSVGEPQHF

J: TRBJ2-7
D: TRBD2
V: TRBV28
size: NA
DNA: TGTGCCAGCAGTTTCTCTAGCGGCGAGCAGTACTTC
CDR3: CASSFSSGEQYF

J: TRBJ2-5
D: NA
V: TRBV18
size: NA
DNA: TGTGCCAGCTCACCCCAACGGGCCCAGGGGAGAGAGACCCAGTACTTC
CDR3: CASSPQRAQGRETQYF

J: TRBJ2-7
D: TRBD2
V: TRBV7-2
size: NA
DNA: TGTGCCAGCAGCCCAGTAGCGGGACCCTTCTACGAGCAGTACTTC
CDR3: CASSPVAGPFYEQYF

J: TRBJ1-1
D: NA
V: TRBV30
size: few
DNA: TGTGCCTGGAGTGTGCGTCTACCCGTTGAAGCTTTCTTT
CDR3: CAWSVRLPVEAFF

J: TRBJ1-5
D: NA
V: TRBV7-2
size: NA
DNA: TGTGCCAGCAGCCCGAACCGGGTTACTCAGCCCCAGCATTTT
CDR3: CASSPNRVTQPQHF

J: TRBJ2-4
D: NA
V: TRBV28
size: NA
DNA: TGTGCCAGCAGTTTCCCCCGGGGGACCAAAAACATTCAGTACTTC
CDR3: CASSFPRGTKNIQYF

J: TRBJ2-1
D: NA
V: TRBV5-1
size: NA
DNA: TGCGCCAGCAGCTTGACCAGTCCGACGGTTAATGAGCAGTTCTTC
CDR3: CASSLTSPTVNEQFF

J: TRBJ1-2
D: TRBD1
V: TRBV7-8
size: NA
DNA: TGTGCCAGCAGCCCTCCGGGGACAGACTATGGCTACACCTTC
CDR3: CASSPPGTDYGYTF

J: TRBJ1-2
D: NA
V: TRBV6-6
size: NA
DNA: TGTGCCAGCAAACCGGGACAAAGCCTCTATGGCTACACCTTC
CDR3: CASKPGQSLYGYTF

J: TRBJ2-1
D: TRBD1
V: TRBV7-3
size: NA
DNA: TGTGCCAGCAGTAACTACAGGGGGCGCAATGAGCAGTTCTTC
CDR3: CASSNYRGRNEQFF

J: TRBJ1-2
D: NA
V: TRBV2
size: NA
DNA: TGTGCCAGTCGATCCGGGACATACTATGGCTACACCTTC
CDR3: CASRSGTYYGYTF

J: TRBJ1-5
D: TRBD1
V: TRBV7-2
size: NA
DNA: TGTGCCAGCAGCTTAGGGACAGGGATTCCACCCCAGCATTTT
CDR3: CASSLGTGIPPQHF

J: TRBJ1-4
D: NA
V: TRBV7-2
size: NA
DNA: TGTGCCAGCAGCCCAAGACGGGGCAGCGGTGAAAAACTGTTTTTT
CDR3: CASSPRRGSGEKLFF

J: TRBJ2-3
D: TRBD2
V: TRBV11-1
size: NA
DNA: TGTGCCAGCAGCGGGGGAAGCGGGAGGCCCCCAGTCCAAGATACGCAGTATTTT
CDR3: CASSGGSGRPPVQDTQYF